A single T cell receptor (beta chain) is shown here with its context. The antigen is unknown. The CDR3 is 12 amino acids. Between the trimmed V and J ends, which lost 2 bases and 9 bases, there was a span of 9 bases. Looked up from germline, CDR1 is SGHDT and CDR2 is YYEEEE. The data were taken from a study of cytomegalovirus exposure and HLA in healthy donors. Study-wide results and caveats: A previous analysis found most TCR beta V segments productive roughly 87% or roughly 30% of the time. Cytomegalovirus association was listed for 164 TCR beta chains.

In the PCR, 60 Vbeta and 13 Jbeta primers were used. Only in-frame clones appear in the TCRdb table, and some are missing; sequencing was by immunoSEQ multiplex PCR. The sample shows 120,000 to 150,000 clones, about three quarters of them seen only once. The chain uses TRBV5-6 and TRBJ2-1; D call uncertain. This TCR derives from a middle-aged man in good health and CMV-seronegative. Sequencing used PBMCs. The CDR3 nucleotides are TGTGCCAGCAGCTTTCCCAACACTGAGCAGTTCTTC. Amino acids: CASSFPNTEQFF.